This T cell receptor (beta chain) came from a study of cytomegalovirus exposure and HLA in healthy donors. Whole-study findings and limits: A later analysis appeared to link common viral pathogens to several of the most significant clusters.

60 Vbeta and 13 Jbeta primers were used in PCR. This table comes from immunoSEQ multiplex PCR, and its TCRdb copy is limited to in-frame clones, with some not included. The data show more than 65,000 clones, about 75% seen once. V gave up 8 bases and J gave up 3 bases; unmatched junction bases: 2. Germline assignment: CDR1 DFQATT and CDR2 SNEGSKA (reference sequence). This CDR3 spans 11 amino acids. This clone was detected a few times. What it binds is unknown. Although they were nominally healthy when sampled, donors likely had unrecorded immune exposures. Input material: PBMCs. This clonotype was sampled from a female donor in good health and CMV-seronegative. The chain employs TRBV20-1 and TRBJ1-1; 8 bases line up with TRBD1. CDR3 sequence: CSMDRDTEAFF. CDR3 coding DNA: TGCAGTATGGACAGGGACACTGAAGCTTTCTTT.